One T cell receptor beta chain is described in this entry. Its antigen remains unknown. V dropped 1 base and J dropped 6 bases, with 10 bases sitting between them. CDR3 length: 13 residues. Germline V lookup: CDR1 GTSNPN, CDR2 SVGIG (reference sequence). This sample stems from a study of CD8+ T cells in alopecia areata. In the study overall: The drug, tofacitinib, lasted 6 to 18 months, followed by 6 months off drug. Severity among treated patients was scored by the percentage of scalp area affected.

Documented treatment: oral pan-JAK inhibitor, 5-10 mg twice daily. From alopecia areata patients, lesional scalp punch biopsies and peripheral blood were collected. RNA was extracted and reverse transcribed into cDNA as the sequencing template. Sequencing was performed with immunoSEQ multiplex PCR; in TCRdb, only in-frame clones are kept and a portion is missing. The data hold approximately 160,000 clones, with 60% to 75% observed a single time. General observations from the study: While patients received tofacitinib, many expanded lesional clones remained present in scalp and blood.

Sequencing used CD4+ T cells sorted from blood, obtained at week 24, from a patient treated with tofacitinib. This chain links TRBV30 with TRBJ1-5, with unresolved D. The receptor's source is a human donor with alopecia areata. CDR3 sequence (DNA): TGTGCCTGGAGTGAGGATCGGTTTCAGCCCCAGCATTTT. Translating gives CAWSEDRFQPQHF.